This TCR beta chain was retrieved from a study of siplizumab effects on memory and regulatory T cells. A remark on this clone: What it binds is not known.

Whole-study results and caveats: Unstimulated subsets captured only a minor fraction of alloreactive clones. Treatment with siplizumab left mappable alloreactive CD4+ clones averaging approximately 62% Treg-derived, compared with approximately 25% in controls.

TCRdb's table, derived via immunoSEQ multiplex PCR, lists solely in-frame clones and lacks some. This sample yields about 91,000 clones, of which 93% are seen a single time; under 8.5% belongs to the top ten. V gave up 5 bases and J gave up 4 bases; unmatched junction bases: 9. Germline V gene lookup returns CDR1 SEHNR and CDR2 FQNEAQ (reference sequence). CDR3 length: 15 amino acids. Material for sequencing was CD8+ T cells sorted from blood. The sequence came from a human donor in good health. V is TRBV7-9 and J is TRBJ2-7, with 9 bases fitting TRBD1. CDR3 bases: TGTGCCAGCAGCCCACCCGCACAGGGGGCTTACGAGCAGTACTTC. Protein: CASSPPAQGAYEQYF.